The text below deals with one T cell receptor beta chain. Its matching antigen is unknown. Trimming removed 4 bases at V and 7 bases at J, with 18 bases between. Germline V gene sequence: CDR1 KGHDR, CDR2 SFDVKD. The CDR3 totals 15 residues. Assay used: immunoSEQ multiplex PCR; TCRdb lists only in-frame clones, some missing. The data hold hundreds of thousands of clones, with approximately 88% observed a single time. The record originates from a study of Ad26.COV2.S vaccination and SARS-CoV-2 variants. The study's findings and limits: Vaccine recipients showed a spike-specific TCR breadth that was higher than in placebo recipients.

As to treatment: approximately 18 received Ad26.COV2.S at low or high dose, single or two shots; roughly five received placebo; per-sample allocation not given. It was on day 63 after the first vaccine or placebo injection that samples were taken. The sequence came from a person aged 18 to 59 who received the Ad26.COV2.S COVID-19 vaccine or a placebo. Sequences were derived from peripheral blood, sampled in a trial of Ad26.COV2.S vaccine versus placebo. J is TRBJ1-2 and V is TRBV24-1, with D perhaps matching TRBD1 (5 bases). For the CDR3, the DNA is TGTGCCACCAGTGACGCCGCGCAGGGAGCGGTTGGCTACACCTTC. Protein: CATSDAAQGAVGYTF.